The present entry profiles one TCR beta chain with its context. Its cognate antigen is unknown. The CDR3 loop spans 15 amino acids. The V and J ends lost 0 bases and 12 bases respectively, with 15 bases between them. Germline lookup yields CDR1 MGHRA and CDR2 YSYEKL. The sample belongs to a study of regulatory T cells in long-lasting Graves disease. Study conclusions and caveats: A greater number of public clonotypes (approximately 2,500) was shared by persistent patients than by new patients (around 960).

Time point: newly diagnosed GD, antithyroid drugs for less than 3 months. There was RNA extracted from PBMCs, and the TCR library was made from it. A peripheral blood sample, 7 to 9 milliliters in volume, was drawn into EDTA tubes. Investigators prepared the TCR beta libraries by applying iRepertoire HTBI primers and Arm-PCR of CDR3 regions. TCRdb passed the multiplex PCR reads through MiXCR, listing each CDR3 protein once. Of fewer than 650,000 distinct CDR3 sequences in the sample, less than 20% are singletons; the top ten hold around 19%. This sample also belongs to another study, concerning T cells in Graves' hyperthyroidism and ophthalmopathy.

The sample in question was peripheral blood mononuclear cells (PBMCs), obtained at new diagnosis, from a patient treated with antithyroid drugs. This sequence was found in a woman in her twenties or thirties with Graves disease. The J gene is TRBJ1-6, the V gene TRBV4-1; perhaps TRBD1 as D (6 bases). The CDR3 DNA reads TGCGCCAGCAGCCAAGATGGGGGCCTCTCCCTACCCCTCCACTTT. Its protein is CASSQDGGLSLPLHF.